This is a list of T cell receptor beta chains from one sample in a study of T cells in Graves' hyperthyroidism and ophthalmopathy. MiXCR, run by TCRdb on the multiplex PCR reads, gives a single entry per CDR3 protein. The table lists around 540,000 distinct CDR3 sequences, roughly 46% of them singletons. The sequenced material came from peripheral blood or thyroid tissue (not recorded which). These receptors were taken from a woman between 18 and 30 years old with Graves' hyperthyroidism. Both conserved end residues are part of each CDR3. D genes are given only for firm matches. Some rows mark clone size as missing; the rest say once, few, many or name a class of expanded clone.

TRBJ1-2 many TRBV14 . CASSQGVNYGYTF TGTGCCAGCAGCCAGGGAGTTAACTATGGCTACACCTTC
TRBJ2-6 . TRBV7-2 . CASSRASRAASSGANVLTF TGTGCCAGCAGCAGAGCCTCAAGGGCAGCGTCGTCCGGGGCCAACGTCCTGACTTTC
TRBJ2-7 . TRBV19 . CASSLTETYEQYF TGTGCCAGTAGTCTAACAGAGACCTACGAGCAGTACTTC
TRBJ1-2 few TRBV7-9 TRBD1 CASSVTGTANYGYTF TGTGCCAGCAGCGTAACCGGGACAGCTAACTATGGCTACACCTTC
TRBJ1-3 few TRBV9 . CASSVEGAYSGNTIYF TGTGCCAGCAGCGTAGAAGGAGCTTACTCTGGAAACACCATATATTTT
TRBJ1-4 . TRBV7-9 . CASSIHRLTNEKLFF TGTGCCAGCAGCATCCACAGACTCACTAATGAAAAACTGTTTTTT
TRBJ1-6 . TRBV24-1 . CATSLVINSPLHF TGTGCCACCAGTTTGGTGATTAATTCACCCCTCCACTTT
TRBJ2-7 . TRBV4-3 . CASSGIKQRVYEQYF TGCGCCAGCAGCGGCATTAAACAGAGGGTTTACGAGCAGTACTTC
TRBJ1-4 many TRBV15 . CATSRDQGQNEKLFF TGTGCCACCAGCAGAGATCAGGGGCAGAATGAAAAACTGTTTTTT
TRBJ2-5 . TRBV2 TRBD2 CASSETSGSRETQYF TGTGCCAGCAGTGAAACTAGCGGGAGCCGAGAGACCCAGTACTTC
TRBJ1-1 few TRBV10-3 . CASSYYPGTHTEAFF TGTGCCAGCAGTTACTACCCCGGGACACACACTGAAGCTTTCTTT
TRBJ1-3 . TRBV12-3/TRBV12-4 . CASRFTDFAYF TGTGCCAGCAGGTTCACGGACTTTGCGTATTTT
TRBJ2-7 . TRBV7-9 . CASSSTLYEQYF TGTGCCAGCAGTTCGACACTTTACGAGCAGTACTTC
TRBJ2-5 few TRBV29-1 . CSVDGDGATQYF TGCAGCGTTGACGGGGACGGTGCGACCCAGTACTTC
TRBJ2-7 many TRBV25-1 . CASSESERGLAYEQYF TGTGCCAGCAGTGAATCAGAAAGGGGTCTTGCCTACGAGCAGTACTTC
TRBJ2-5 few TRBV20-1 TRBD1 CSAYPGQSQETQYF TGCAGTGCGTACCCGGGACAGAGTCAAGAGACCCAGTACTTC
TRBJ1-1 . TRBV7-6 . CASAVGDATEAFF TGTGCCAGCGCTGTTGGGGATGCCACTGAAGCTTTCTTT
TRBJ2-7 . TRBV29-1 . CSVAISRQPYEQYF TGCAGCGTTGCCATCAGTCGGCAGCCGTACGAGCAGTACTTC
TRBJ2-7 . TRBV5-1 TRBD1 CASSFGGTGSSYEQYF TGTGCCAGCAGCTTCGGAGGGACAGGTAGCTCCTACGAGCAGTACTTC
TRBJ2-7 many TRBV7-9 . CASSPGLVSEQYF TGTGCCAGCAGCCCCGGCCTTGTAAGCGAGCAGTACTTC
TRBJ2-5 . TRBV20-1 . CSARGRLETQYF TGCAGTGCTCGGGGCAGGTTAGAGACCCAGTACTTC
TRBJ1-5 few TRBV2 . CASSNLPNQPQHF TGTGCCAGCAGCAATCTCCCTAATCAGCCCCAGCATTTT
TRBJ1-1 . TRBV9 TRBD1 CASSALDRGTEAFF TGTGCCAGCAGCGCCTTGGACAGGGGAACTGAAGCTTTCTTT
TRBJ2-6 . TRBV7-2 TRBD2 CASSMGLAGRSGANVLTF TGTGCCAGCAGTATGGGGCTAGCGGGCCGCTCTGGGGCCAACGTCCTGACTTTC
TRBJ1-2 few TRBV25-1 TRBD1 CASFSGGYGIRDGYTF TGTGCCAGCTTTTCAGGGGGGTATGGGATTCGCGATGGCTACACCTTC
TRBJ1-2 many TRBV7-2 . CASSLTKNGYTF TGTGCCAGCAGCCTGACAAAGAATGGCTACACCTTC
TRBJ1-4 . TRBV29-1 . CSVEDQGLEDEKLFF TGCAGCGTTGAAGACCAGGGGCTCGAGGATGAAAAACTGTTTTTT
TRBJ1-4 . TRBV7-2 . CASSLLRGINEKLFF TGTGCCAGCAGCTTACTTCGGGGAATAAATGAAAAACTGTTTTTT
TRBJ2-5 few TRBV29-1 TRBD2 CSARDRLAGEETQYF TGCAGTGCTAGAGATCGGCTAGCGGGGGAAGAGACCCAGTACTTC
TRBJ2-2 . TRBV19 TRBD1 CASGQGVNTGELFF TGTGCCAGTGGACAGGGCGTAAACACCGGGGAGCTGTTTTTT
TRBJ1-4 . TRBV6-1 . CASSGEQLTTNEKLFF TGTGCCAGCAGCGGGGAACAGCTTACAACTAATGAAAAACTGTTTTTT
TRBJ2-7 many TRBV2 . CASSEPRRGREQYF TGTGCCAGCAGTGAGCCCCGGCGGGGTCGAGAGCAGTACTTC
TRBJ1-5 . TRBV20-1 . CSARGVDGWDQPQHF TGCAGTGCTAGGGGGGTGGACGGCTGGGACCAGCCCCAGCATTTT